Presented here are 11 T cell receptor beta chains from one specimen sequenced in a study of T cells of healthy individuals listed by TCRdb under 2018. Preparation of the library involved 5' RACE. This sample was sequenced with an Illumina MiSeq. TCRdb passed the public sequencing reads through fastp at Q25 and MiXCR, retaining productive beta sequences. CDR3 protein duplicates are merged, each entry listing the most common genes and DNA. Within this sample are about 96,000 distinct CDR3 sequences, with 17% of them counted one time only. In total, the top ten clones hold under 7.5% of the sample. Every receptor here comes from a human donor in good health.

The chain uses TRBV11-2 and TRBJ1-1, with D unclear. V lost 1 base, J lost 3 bases, and 18 bases lay in between. CDR1 SGHAT and CDR2 FQNNGV come from the germline V gene. The CDR3 consists of 17 residues. CDR3 loop: CASSLGLGVRRDTEAFF. The CDR3 DNA reads as TGTGCCAGCAGCTTAGGCCTTGGCGTCCGGAGGGACACTGAAGCTTTCTTT.

Only a few counts were recorded for this clonotype. The CDR3 is CASSPPGQGVYTGELFF. In DNA, the CDR3 is TGTGCCAGCAGTCCCCCGGGACAGGGGGTGTACACCGGGGAGCTGTTTTTT. This rearrangement joins TRBV28 to TRBJ2-2; 11 nucleotides align to TRBD1. Germline lookup yields CDR1 MDHEN and CDR2 SYDVKM. The ends lost 5 bases at V and 3 bases at J; junction bases unmatched: 8. The CDR3 sequence is 17 residues long.

The chain recombines TRBV20-1 with TRBJ1-2, with 7 bases that match TRBD1. This CDR3 region has 11 residues. With V trimmed by 6 bases and J by 8 bases, 6 bases remained unmatched. The V gene's germline CDR1 is DFQATT and CDR2 SNEGSKA (reference sequence). The CDR3 DNA reads TGCAGTGCCTTAGGGGGCTACGGCTACACCTTC. This translates into CSALGGYGYTF.

In this sample, this clonotype turned up many times. The chain joins TRBV7-2 to TRBJ2-3, with TRBD1 matching 10 bases. V lost 4 bases and J lost 5; bases outside the gene matches: 6. CDR3 length: 15 amino acids. Germline CDR1 and CDR2: SGHTA and FQGNSA. The CDR3 coding sequence is TGTGCCAGCAGCTCCGACAGGGGGCAAATAGATACGCAGTATTTT. Its translation: CASSSDRGQIDTQYF. Full variable domain (outside the CDR3, taken from reference TRBV7-2 and TRBJ2-3): GAGVSQSPSNKVTEKGKDVELRCDPISGHTALYWYRQSLGQGLEFLIYFQGNSAPDKSGLPSDRFSAERTGGSVSTLTIQRTQQEDSAVYLCASSSDRGQIDTQYFGPGTRLTVL.

This clonotype was found many times. The gene calls are TRBV6-5 and TRBJ2-7, with no clear D. Germline V gene lookup returns CDR1 MNHEY and CDR2 SVGAGI. The CDR3 is 13 residues long. V lost 7 bases, J lost 2 bases, and 12 bases lay in between. CDR3 region: CASTLLGTYEQYF. The CDR3 coding sequence is TGTGCCAGCACTCTATTAGGGACCTACGAGCAGTACTTC.

This clonotype occurred many times. The chain uses TRBV10-3 and TRBJ1-4, with no clear D. Trimming removed 0 bases at V and 1 base at J, with 6 bases between. CDR3 length: 15 amino acids. Germline V lookup: CDR1 ENHRY, CDR2 SYGVKD. CDR3 nucleotide sequence: TGTGCCATCAGTGAGTCTGGCGGAACTAATGAAAAACTGTTTTTT. Translated, it gives CAISESGGTNEKLFF.

This chain connects TRBV12-3 or TRBV12-4 to TRBJ1-2; D may be TRBD1 (6 bases). V was pared by 6 bases and J by 4 bases, with 12 bases between. The CDR3 consists of 13 residues. The CDR3 nucleotides are TGTGCCAGCAGCCTAGGGGGTCCCTATGGCTACACCTTC. Protein sequence: CASSLGGPYGYTF.

The gene calls are TRBV7-2 and TRBJ1-2, with D unresolved. Trimming cost V 1 base and J 8 bases, with 11 bases left between them. This CDR3 is built from 13 residues. Germline loops: CDR1 SGHTA, CDR2 FQGNSA. The CDR3 nucleotides are TGTGCCAGCAGCTTAGGGGAGGGTTCAGGCTACACCTTC. Translated, it gives CASSLGEGSGYTF.

This clonotype was picked up many times. The rearrangement uses TRBV28 and TRBJ1-3; D gene unclear. Germline CDR1 is MDHEN and CDR2 is SYDVKM. The CDR3 extends over 14 amino acids. The V gene lost 6 bases and the J gene lost 3 bases, with 12 bases spanning the gap. The CDR3 sequence: CASSRGGFGNTIYF. The CDR3 nucleotides are TGTGCCAGCAGCCGGGGTGGGTTTGGAAACACCATATATTTT.

The J gene is TRBJ1-2, the V gene TRBV6-4, with D unresolved. Between the trimmed V and J ends, which lost 10 bases and 3 bases, there was a span of 12 bases. This CDR3 region has 12 residues. The germline CDR1 and CDR2 sequences are MRHNA and SNTAGT. The chain's CDR3 is CANSGPHYGYTF. The CDR3 DNA reads as TGTGCCAACAGCGGGCCCCACTATGGCTACACCTTC.

This clonotype was seen just once. This sequence joins TRBV7-2 and TRBJ1-1; no firm D call. This CDR3 has 12 residues. The V gene lost 6 bases and the J gene lost 5 bases, with 10 bases spanning the gap. Germline V gene lookup returns CDR1 SGHTA and CDR2 FQGNSA. This chain's CDR3 is CASSWTATEAFF. DNA for the CDR3: TGTGCCAGCAGTTGGACGGCTACTGAAGCTTTCTTT.